The text below deals with one T cell receptor beta chain. The data derive from a study of shared T cell receptors in the human thymus. Trimming cost V 4 bases and J 5 bases; bases outside gene matches: 11. This CDR3 comprises 16 residues. Germline CDR1 LGHNA, CDR2 YSLEER. Profiled with immunoSEQ multiplex PCR; TCRdb holds only in-frame clones, not every one. The table lists hundreds of thousands of clones, about 87% of them singletons, with roughly 0.0089% in the top ten. These same records also appear under a second study, on human thymus T cells. From that paper: Infants, healthy and Finnish, who were having corrective surgery for congenital heart defects served as donors. Resected material from corrective heart surgery provided the thymus tissue analysed. Blood and thymic repertoires both appeared biased in V and J gene usage. Thymic repertoires overlap heavily among unrelated individuals, related research has reported.

Material: thymocytes. The genes are TRBV4-3 and TRBJ1-2; TRBD1 matches 9 bases. The sequence came from a boy in the first two years of life with a congenital heart defect. The CDR3, as DNA: TGCGCCAGCAGCCCCGGCACGACAGGGGGAGGGTATGGCTACACCTTC. This codes for CASSPGTTGGGYGYTF.